The 27 T cell receptor beta chains in this list originate from one sample, sequenced in a study of blood T cell repertoires in COVID-19. Clones were sequenced by immunoSEQ multiplex PCR, and TCRdb holds only the in-frame ones, with some missing. The sample has 25,000 to 30,000 clones; 90% are singletons. The sequencing sample was made of peripheral blood. These receptors were taken from a man between 65 and 79 years old with active or convalescent COVID-19.

The CDR3 protein is CASRGQNYGYTF. The CDR3 region has the DNA TGTGCCAGTAGGGGACAGAACTATGGCTACACCTTC. The rearrangement joins TRBV19 to TRBJ1-2; 7 bases map to TRBD1. The CDR3 loop spans 12 amino acids. V lost 6 bases, J lost 2 bases, and 0 bases stayed unmatched. Germline loops: CDR1 LNHDA, CDR2 SQIVND (reference sequence).

This clone has a single count. This chain uses TRBV13 with TRBJ2-7; 11 bases map to TRBD2. V shed 6 bases, J shed 1 base, and the junction held 2 bases outside the gene matches. The germline gives CDR1 PRHDT, CDR2 FYEKMQ (reference sequence). This CDR3 spans 14 amino acids. CDR3 loop: CASSRTSGSYEQYV. CDR3 DNA: TGTGCCAGCAGTCGGACTAGCGGGTCCTACGAGCAGTACGTC.

J is TRBJ1-5 and V is TRBV6-5, with D maybe TRBD1 (5 bases). V was clipped by 2 bases and J by 6 bases, with 8 bases between them. This CDR3 region has 13 residues. Germline V gene data show CDR1 as MNHEY and CDR2 as SVGAGI. CDR3 loop: CASSYGATQPQHF. The CDR3, as DNA: TGTGCCAGCAGTTACGGGGCGACTCAGCCCCAGCATTTT.

J is TRBJ2-1 and V is TRBV19; no reliable D call. With 1 base removed from V and 6 bases from J, the gap between germline ends came to 13 bases. CDR1 and CDR2 from the germline V gene are LNHDA and SQIVND (reference sequence). The CDR3 length is 15 residues. This CDR3 reads CASSIGNIRGNEQFF. In nucleotides, the CDR3 is TGTGCCAGTAGTATAGGTAATATCCGCGGCAATGAGCAGTTCTTC.

The J gene is TRBJ2-3, the V gene TRBV6-1; D perhaps matches TRBD1 (5 bases). CDR1 MNHNS and CDR2 SASEGT come from the germline V gene. The CDR3 is 12 residues long. V was clipped by 2 bases and J by 7 bases, with 7 bases between them. The CDR3 nucleotides read TGTGCCAGCAGTGAACAGGGATATACGCAGTATTTT. The encoded protein is CASSEQGYTQYF.

The chain couples TRBV5-1 to TRBJ2-3; 7 nucleotides match TRBD2. Losses at the gene ends were 3 bases for V and 3 bases for J; bases not matched to a gene: 10. The CDR3 is 16 amino acids. The germline V gene has CDR1 SGHRS and CDR2 YFSETQ. The DNA for the CDR3 is TGCGCCAGCAGCTCCGGCGGTTCGGGACTAACAGATACGCAGTATTTT. The encoded protein is CASSSGGSGLTDTQYF. Full variable domain (rest looked up from reference TRBV5-1 and TRBJ2-3): KAGVTQTPRYLIKTRGQQVTLSCSPISGHRSVSWYQQTPGQGLQFLFEYFSETQRNKGNFPGRFSGRQFSNSRSEMNVSTLELGDSALYLCASSSGGSGLTDTQYFGPGTRLTVL.

The genes are TRBV19 and TRBJ1-2; perhaps TRBD1 as D (5 bases). The CDR3 runs to 13 residues. Germline V gene data show CDR1 as LNHDA and CDR2 as SQIVND (reference sequence). V lost 5 bases and J lost 8, with 15 bases in between. The CDR3 here is CASSRDSSMGYTF. The CDR3 bases are TGTGCCAGTAGTCGCGACAGCTCTATGGGCTACACCTTC.

The J gene is TRBJ1-2, the V gene TRBV12-3 or TRBV12-4, with a tentative D call TRBD1 (6 bases). V lost 4 bases and J 6 bases, leaving 12 bases between the germline ends. This CDR3 comprises 13 residues. For the CDR3, the DNA is TGTGCCAGCAGTTATGTACAGGGCAATGGCTACACCTTC. Amino acid sequence: CASSYVQGNGYTF.

The chain employs TRBV29-1 and TRBJ2-3; 7 bases align to TRBD1. The J segment lost 0 bases and the V segment lost 6 bases, leaving 6 bases of the junction unmatched. The CDR3 is 14 residues long. CDR1 and CDR2 from the germline V gene are SQVTM and ANQGSEA. The CDR3 loop reads CSVSTGVSTDTQYF. The CDR3, as DNA: TGCAGCGTCTCCACAGGGGTCAGCACAGATACGCAGTATTTT.

Only a few counts were recorded for this clone. The chain links TRBV21-1 to TRBJ1-2; TRBD1, as called in the table, went unchecked against the DNA. TRBV21-1 is reported as a pseudogene. This CDR3 is built from 16 residues. CDR3 amino acids: CASSKVQDRTNYGYTF. The CDR3 DNA sequence: TGTGCCAGCAGCAAAGTCCAGGACAGAACTAACTATGGCTACACCTTC.

The chain is built from TRBV27 and TRBJ1-4, with D possibly being TRBD1 (5 bases). Germline V gene data show CDR1 as MNHEY and CDR2 as SMNVEV (reference sequence). The CDR3 extends over 14 amino acids. Trimming pared 3 bases from V and 8 bases from J, leaving 13 bases between. The CDR3 sequence is CASSFGDLREKLFF. CDR3 in DNA: TGTGCCAGCAGTTTTGGGGACTTGAGGGAAAAACTGTTTTTT.

The V call is TRBV5-5, the J call TRBJ1-4; 8 bases align to TRBD1. There are 14 residues in the CDR3. V gave up 5 bases and J gave up 8 bases; unmatched junction bases: 8. CDR1 and CDR2 from the germline V gene are SGHKS and YYEKEE (reference sequence). The CDR3 sequence: CASRQTTGDEKLFF. The CDR3 nucleotides read TGTGCCAGCAGGCAAACGACAGGGGACGAAAAACTGTTTTTT.

The chain joins TRBV5-1 to TRBJ2-3, with 9 bases aligning to TRBD2. The germline gives CDR1 SGHRS, CDR2 YFSETQ. The CDR3 has 16 amino acids. V lost 0 bases and J lost 2; bases outside the gene matches: 4. The CDR3 reads CASSLGASGNTDTQYF. In nucleotides, the CDR3 is TGCGCCAGCAGCTTGGGGGCTAGCGGGAACACAGATACGCAGTATTTT.

The chain couples TRBV6-6 to TRBJ1-4, with D perhaps matching TRBD1 (5 bases). Germline CDR1 reads MNHNY; CDR2 reads SVGAGI (reference sequence). The CDR3 has 16 amino acids. The V and J ends lost 6 bases and 0 bases respectively, with 14 bases between them. The CDR3 spells CASRSTGGATNEKLFF. In nucleotides, the CDR3 is TGTGCCAGCAGATCAACGGGAGGGGCAACTAATGAAAAACTGTTTTTT.

This clone was observed once. This chain uses TRBV10-3 with TRBJ1-1, with TRBD1 matching over 8 bases. The V gene end was trimmed by 8 bases and the J gene end by 1 base; junction bases not matched to a gene: 0. The germline CDR1 and CDR2 sequences are ENHRY and SYGVKD. CDR3 length equals 12 residues. CDR3 bases: TGTGCCATCGGACAGGGGAACACTGAAGCTTTCTTT. As protein: CAIGQGNTEAFF.

V gene TRBV5-4 combines with J gene TRBJ2-1; the D is unclear. V lost 4 bases, J lost 1 base, and 18 bases lay in between. Germline V gives CDR1 SGHNT, CDR2 YYREEE (reference sequence). The CDR3 sequence is 17 residues long. CDR3 coding DNA: TGTGCCAGCAGCCCTCCCCCTTTGGGCGATTCCTACAATGAGCAGTTCTTC. Protein: CASSPPPLGDSYNEQFF.

The chain employs TRBV11-2 and TRBJ2-7, with D perhaps TRBD2 (5 bases). V lost 5 bases, J lost 3 bases, and 8 bases lay in between. The CDR3 is 12 residues long. Germline loops: CDR1 SGHAT, CDR2 FQNNGV. This CDR3 reads CASSQRNYEQYF. For the CDR3, the DNA is TGTGCCAGCAGCCAGCGGAACTACGAGCAGTACTTC.

This rearrangement joins TRBV4-2 to TRBJ1-2, with 8 nucleotides matching TRBD1. V dropped 0 bases and J dropped 4; count of bases not matched to a gene: 4. The CDR3 extends over 15 amino acids. Germline CDR1 LGHNA, CDR2 YNFKEQ. The CDR3 loop reads CASSQDGGQGYGYTF. DNA for the CDR3: TGTGCCAGCAGCCAAGATGGTGGACAGGGCTATGGCTACACCTTC.

The chain carries TRBV30 and TRBJ1-2; D is perhaps TRBD1 (5 bases). CDR1 and CDR2 from the germline V gene are GTSNPN and SVGIG (reference sequence). There are 11 residues in the CDR3. V lost 1 base and J 5 bases, leaving 5 bases between the germline ends. The DNA of the CDR3 is TGTGCCTGGAGTGCAGGGTATGGCTACACCTTC. Its translation: CAWSAGYGYTF.

This clone was seen once. The V and J genes are TRBV7-6 and TRBJ2-2, with no clear D. The CDR3 covers 14 residues. CDR1 and CDR2 from the germline V gene are SGHVS and FNYEAQ. V was clipped by 1 base and J by 6 bases, with 9 bases between them. CDR3 DNA sequence: TGTGCCAGCAGCTTAGGGGCGCTGGCCGGGGAGCTGTTTTTT. Amino acids: CASSLGALAGELFF.

This chain links TRBV11-2 with TRBJ2-3; 12 positions agree with TRBD2. From germline, CDR1 is SGHAT and CDR2 FQNNGV. This CDR3 contains 16 residues. After removal of 4 bases from V and 1 base from J, the junction contained 3 bases not matched to a gene. The CDR3 sequence is CASSSRLAGGTDTQYF. CDR3 in DNA: TGTGCCAGCAGCTCCAGACTAGCGGGGGGCACAGATACGCAGTATTTT.

CDR3 nucleotides: TGTGCCAGCAGCGGATCGGGACAGGGGTATTCACCCCTCCACTTT. Its translation is CASSGSGQGYSPLHF. This chain links TRBV9 with TRBJ1-6; 10 bases agree with TRBD1. V lost 3 bases, J lost 8 bases, and 5 bases stayed unmatched. CDR3 size: 15 residues. Germline loops: CDR1 SGDLS, CDR2 YYNGEE.

The chain recombines TRBV7-3 with TRBJ2-1, with D perhaps matching TRBD2 (5 bases). V was shortened by 6 bases and J by 9 bases, with 18 bases between the two germline ends. Germline V gives CDR1 SGHTA, CDR2 FQGTGA. The CDR3 totals 14 residues. The CDR3 region has the DNA TGTGCCAGCAGACCGGCGGGTGCCTCTTCTGAGCAGTTCTTC. Residues: CASRPAGASSEQFF.

The chain is built from TRBV7-9 and TRBJ2-5; a possible D gene is TRBD2 (6 bases). CDR1 is SEHNR, CDR2 FQNEAQ, per germline (reference sequence). The length of the CDR3 is 15 residues. Trimming took 3 bases from V and 5 from J, leaving 16 bases between them. As DNA, the CDR3 is TGTGCCAGCAGCTTGCCCTCGGGCGGAGGGGAGACCCAGTACTTC. This sequence encodes CASSLPSGGGETQYF.

The V and J genes are TRBV11-2 and TRBJ2-7; 7 nucleotides align to TRBD1. After removal of 3 bases from V and 5 bases from J, the junction contained 1 base not matched to a gene. This CDR3 region has 12 residues. Germline loops: CDR1 SGHAT, CDR2 FQNNGV. CDR3 sequence: CASSFTGDEQYV. The CDR3 DNA reads TGTGCCAGCAGCTTCACAGGGGACGAGCAGTACGTC.

Remarks on this clone: At one of its ends the junction is not consistent with the germline gene, which may arise from a read error. CDR3 nucleotide sequence: TGCGCCAGCAGCCAAGTTCGGGGGCCTAGCGGACGGCAAGAAACGAGGGTCTTC. Translating gives CASSQVRGPSGRQETRVF. J is TRBJ2-1 and V is TRBV4-1, with a weak D call TRBD2 (7 bases). The germline gives CDR1 MGHRA, CDR2 YSYEKL. CDR3 length equals 18 residues.

The chain couples TRBV18 to TRBJ1-5, with TRBD1 identical over 8 bases. Per germline, CDR1 KGHSH and CDR2 LQKENI. The CDR3 covers 14 residues. J gave up 6 bases and V 3 bases, and 4 bases lay outside the gene matches. The CDR3 sequence is CASSPDRVAQPQHF. CDR3 DNA sequence: TGTGCCAGCTCACCGGACAGGGTGGCTCAGCCCCAGCATTTT. The full variable domain, with the rest looked up from reference TRBV18 and TRBJ1-5, is NAGVMQNPRHLVRRRGQEARLRCSPMKGHSHVYWYRQLPEEGLKFMVYLQKENIIDESGMPKERFSAEFPKEGPSILRIQQVVRGDSAAYFCASSPDRVAQPQHFGDGTRLSIL.